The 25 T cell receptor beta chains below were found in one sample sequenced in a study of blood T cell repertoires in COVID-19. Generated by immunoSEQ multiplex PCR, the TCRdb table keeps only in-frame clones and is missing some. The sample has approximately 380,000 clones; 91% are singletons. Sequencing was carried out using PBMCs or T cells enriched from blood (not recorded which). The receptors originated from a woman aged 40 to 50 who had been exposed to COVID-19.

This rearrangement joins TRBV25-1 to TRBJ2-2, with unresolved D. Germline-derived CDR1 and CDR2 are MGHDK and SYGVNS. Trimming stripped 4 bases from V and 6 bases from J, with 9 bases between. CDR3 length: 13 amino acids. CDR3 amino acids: CASSASGSGELFF. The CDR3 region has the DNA TGTGCCAGCAGTGCGTCCGGGTCCGGGGAGCTGTTTTTT.

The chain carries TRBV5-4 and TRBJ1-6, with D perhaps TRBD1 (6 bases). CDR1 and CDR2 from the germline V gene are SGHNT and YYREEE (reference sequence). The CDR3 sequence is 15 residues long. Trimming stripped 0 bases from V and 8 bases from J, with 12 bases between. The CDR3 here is CASSLAGGADSPLHF. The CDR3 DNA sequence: TGTGCCAGCAGCTTGGCTGGGGGCGCAGATTCACCCCTCCACTTT.

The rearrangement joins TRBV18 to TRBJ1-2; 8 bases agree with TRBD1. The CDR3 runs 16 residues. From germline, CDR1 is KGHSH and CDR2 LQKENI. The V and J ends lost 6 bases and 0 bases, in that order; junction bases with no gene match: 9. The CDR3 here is CASSGQGTDPNYGYTF. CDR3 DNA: TGTGCCAGCTCTGGACAGGGAACTGACCCTAACTATGGCTACACCTTC.

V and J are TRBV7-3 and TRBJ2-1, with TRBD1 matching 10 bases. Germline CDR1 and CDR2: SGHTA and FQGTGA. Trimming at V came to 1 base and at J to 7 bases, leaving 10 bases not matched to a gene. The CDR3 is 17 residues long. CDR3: CASSLRAGQGLWNEQFF. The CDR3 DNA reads TGTGCCAGCAGCTTAAGGGCGGGACAGGGGCTTTGGAATGAGCAGTTCTTC.

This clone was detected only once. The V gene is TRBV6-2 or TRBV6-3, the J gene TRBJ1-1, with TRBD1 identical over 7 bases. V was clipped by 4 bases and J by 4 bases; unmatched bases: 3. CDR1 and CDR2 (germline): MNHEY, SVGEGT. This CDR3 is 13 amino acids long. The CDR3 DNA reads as TGTGCCAGCAGTTCGGACAGGAGCACTGAAGCTTTCTTT. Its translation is CASSSDRSTEAFF.

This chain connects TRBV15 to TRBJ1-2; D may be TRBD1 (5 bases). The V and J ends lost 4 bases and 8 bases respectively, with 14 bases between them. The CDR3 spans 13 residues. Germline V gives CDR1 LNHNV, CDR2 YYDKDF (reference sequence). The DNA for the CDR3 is TGTGCCACCAGCACTGCGGGGGATCGGGGCTACACCTTC. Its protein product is CATSTAGDRGYTF.

CDR3 nucleotide sequence: TGTGCCAGCAGCTTACGGGGAGAGAATTCACCCCTCCACTTT. It translates to CASSLRGENSPLHF. The chain recombines TRBV11-3 with TRBJ1-6; the D is unclear. The CDR3 has 14 amino acids. The germline V and J ends were trimmed by 2 bases and 7 bases, with 9 bases remaining between them. Germline V lookup: CDR1 SGHNT, CDR2 YENEEA.

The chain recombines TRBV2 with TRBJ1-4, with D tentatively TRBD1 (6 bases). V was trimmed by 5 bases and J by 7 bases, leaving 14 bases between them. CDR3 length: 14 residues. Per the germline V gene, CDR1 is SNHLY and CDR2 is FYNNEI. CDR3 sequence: CASSTGRGGEKLFF. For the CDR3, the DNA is TGTGCCAGCAGTACAGGGAGAGGGGGTGAAAAACTGTTTTTT.

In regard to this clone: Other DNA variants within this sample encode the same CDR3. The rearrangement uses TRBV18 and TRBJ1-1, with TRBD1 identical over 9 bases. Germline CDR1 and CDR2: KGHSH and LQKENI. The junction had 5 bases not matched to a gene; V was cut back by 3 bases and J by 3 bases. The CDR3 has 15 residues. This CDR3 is CASSPRTGVDTEAFF. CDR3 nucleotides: TGTGCCAGCTCACCCCGGACAGGGGTGGACACTGAAGCTTTCTTT.

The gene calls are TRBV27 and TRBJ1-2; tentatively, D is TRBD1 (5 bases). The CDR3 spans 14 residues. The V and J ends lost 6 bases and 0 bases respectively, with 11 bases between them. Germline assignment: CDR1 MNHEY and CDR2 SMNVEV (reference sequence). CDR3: CASRRGEANYGYTF. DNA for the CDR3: TGTGCCAGCAGAAGAGGGGAGGCTAACTATGGCTACACCTTC.

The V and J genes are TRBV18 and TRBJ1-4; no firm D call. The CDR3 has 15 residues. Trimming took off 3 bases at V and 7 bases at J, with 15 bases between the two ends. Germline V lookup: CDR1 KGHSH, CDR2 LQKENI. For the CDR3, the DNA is TGTGCCAGCTCACCCTCCGGGGTCTTAGGTGAAAAACTGTTTTTT. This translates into CASSPSGVLGEKLFF.

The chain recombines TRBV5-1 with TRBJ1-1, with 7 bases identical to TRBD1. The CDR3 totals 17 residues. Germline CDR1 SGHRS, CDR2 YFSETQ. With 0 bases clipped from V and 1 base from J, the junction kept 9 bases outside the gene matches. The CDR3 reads CASSLGQGGLRNTEAFF. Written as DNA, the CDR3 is TGCGCCAGCAGCTTGGGACAGGGCGGCCTTCGGAACACTGAAGCTTTCTTT.

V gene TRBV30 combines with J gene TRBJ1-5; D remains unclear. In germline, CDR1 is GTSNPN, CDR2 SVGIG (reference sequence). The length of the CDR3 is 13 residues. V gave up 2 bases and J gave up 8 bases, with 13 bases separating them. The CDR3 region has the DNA TGTGCCTGGAGTAGAGTCTCGGTCGAGCCCCAGCATTTT. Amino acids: CAWSRVSVEPQHF.

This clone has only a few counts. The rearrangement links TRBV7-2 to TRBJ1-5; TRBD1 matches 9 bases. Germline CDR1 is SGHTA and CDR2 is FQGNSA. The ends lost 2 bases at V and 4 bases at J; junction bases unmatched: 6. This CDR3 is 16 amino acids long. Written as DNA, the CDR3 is TGTGCCAGCAGCTTATCCAGGGACAGGGTAAATCAGCCCCAGCATTTT. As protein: CASSLSRDRVNQPQHF.

The DNA of the CDR3 is TGTGCCAGCAGCTTAGGTGCTCGGGGTAAGGACACTGAAGCTTTCTTT. It encodes CASSLGARGKDTEAFF. This chain uses TRBV7-6 with TRBJ1-1; D uncertain. Germline CDR1 SGHVS, CDR2 FNYEAQ. The CDR3 covers 16 residues. The germline V and J ends were trimmed by 1 base and 3 bases, with 15 bases remaining between them.

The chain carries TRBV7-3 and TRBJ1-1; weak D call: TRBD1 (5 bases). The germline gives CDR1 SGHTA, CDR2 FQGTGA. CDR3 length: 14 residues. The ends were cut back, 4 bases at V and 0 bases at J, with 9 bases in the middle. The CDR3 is CASSSTDMNTEAFF. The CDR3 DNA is TGTGCCAGCAGCTCGACAGATATGAACACTGAAGCTTTCTTT.

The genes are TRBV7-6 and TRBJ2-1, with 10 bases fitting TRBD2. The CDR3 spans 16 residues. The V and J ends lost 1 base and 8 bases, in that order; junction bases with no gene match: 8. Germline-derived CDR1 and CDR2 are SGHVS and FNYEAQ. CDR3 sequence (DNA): TGTGCCAGCAGCTTAGGGCCTAGCGGGAGTAAGGATGAGCAGTTCTTC. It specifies CASSLGPSGSKDEQFF.

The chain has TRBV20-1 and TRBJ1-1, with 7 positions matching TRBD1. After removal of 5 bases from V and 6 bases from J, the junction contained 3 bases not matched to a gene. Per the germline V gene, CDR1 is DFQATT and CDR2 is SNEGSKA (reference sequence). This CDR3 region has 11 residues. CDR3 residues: CSAGTVPEAFF. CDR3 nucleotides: TGCAGTGCTGGGACAGTGCCTGAAGCTTTCTTT.

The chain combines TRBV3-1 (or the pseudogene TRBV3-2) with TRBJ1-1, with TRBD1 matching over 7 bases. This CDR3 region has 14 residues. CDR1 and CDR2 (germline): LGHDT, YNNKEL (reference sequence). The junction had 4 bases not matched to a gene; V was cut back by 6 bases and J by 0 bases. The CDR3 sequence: CASRLGQMNTEAFF. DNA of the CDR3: TGTGCCAGCAGGCTGGGACAGATGAACACTGAAGCTTTCTTT.

The CDR3 nucleotides read TGCGCCAGCAGCGCGCGGACAGCCTCCTACGAGCAGTACTTC. Encoded protein: CASSARTASYEQYF. The V and J genes are TRBV5-1 and TRBJ2-7; weak D call: TRBD1 (6 bases). CDR1 SGHRS and CDR2 YFSETQ come from the germline V gene. The germline V and J ends were trimmed by 4 bases and 0 bases, with 11 bases remaining between them. This CDR3 region has 14 residues.

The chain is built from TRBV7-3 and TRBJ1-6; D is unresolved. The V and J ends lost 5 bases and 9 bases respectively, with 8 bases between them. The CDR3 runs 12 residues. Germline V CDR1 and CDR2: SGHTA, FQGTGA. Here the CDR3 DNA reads TGTGCCAGCAGCACAAACACTTCACCCCTCCACTTT. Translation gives CASSTNTSPLHF.

CDR3 DNA: TGTGCCAGTAGCCCCACCCGCGCGGATGAGCAGTTCTTC. Translation: CASSPTRADEQFF. V usage is TRBV19 and J usage is TRBJ2-1; D unresolved. Trimming cost V 6 bases and J 8 bases, with 14 bases left between them. The length of the CDR3 is 13 residues. Germline CDR1 LNHDA, CDR2 SQIVND (reference sequence).

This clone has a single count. The CDR3 nucleotides read TGTGCCAGCAGGATCCCGCGGGGGGGAAACACCGGGGAGCTGTTTTTT. It yields the protein CASRIPRGGNTGELFF. V and J are TRBV7-6 and TRBJ2-2; the match to TRBD2 covers 9 bases. J was trimmed by 2 bases and V by 6 bases; bases with no gene match: 7. The CDR3 spans 16 residues. Germline V gene sequence: CDR1 SGHVS, CDR2 FNYEAQ.

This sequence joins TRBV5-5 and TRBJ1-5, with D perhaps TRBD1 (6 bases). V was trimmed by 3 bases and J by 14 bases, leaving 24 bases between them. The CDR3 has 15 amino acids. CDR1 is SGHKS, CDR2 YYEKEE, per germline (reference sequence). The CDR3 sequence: CASSSGSSAPAGEHF. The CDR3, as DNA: TGTGCCAGCAGCTCTGGATCCTCAGCCCCAGCAGGGGAGCATTTT.

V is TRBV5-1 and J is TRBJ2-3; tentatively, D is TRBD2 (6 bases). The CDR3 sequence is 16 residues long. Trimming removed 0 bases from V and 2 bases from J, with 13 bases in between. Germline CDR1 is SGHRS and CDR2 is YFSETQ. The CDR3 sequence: CASSLVGGGLTDTQYF. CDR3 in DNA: TGCGCCAGCAGCTTGGTCGGGGGTGGACTCACAGATACGCAGTATTTT. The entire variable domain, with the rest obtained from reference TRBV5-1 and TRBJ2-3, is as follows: KAGVTQTPRYLIKTRGQQVTLSCSPISGHRSVSWYQQTPGQGLQFLFEYFSETQRNKGNFPGRFSGRQFSNSRSEMNVSTLELGDSALYLCASSLVGGGLTDTQYFGPGTRLTVL.